The clone carrying this TCR beta chain was observed once. Assay used: immunoSEQ multiplex PCR; TCRdb lists only in-frame clones, some missing. This table has 75,000 to 95,000 clones, roughly 91% appearing once. These data originate in a study of glioma-infiltrating T cells after dendritic cell vaccination. Study context: Treatment, given 2003 to 2012, was autologous tumor lysate-pulsed dendritic cell vaccination.

Specified time point: after dendritic cell vaccination, including at tumor progression/relapse. Germline CDR1 reads SGHRS; CDR2 reads YFSETQ. V lost 0 bases and J lost 2; bases outside the gene matches: 3. The CDR3 runs to 15 residues. The sequencing used blood, collected after dendritic cell vaccination. The TCR was taken from a human donor with glioblastoma. V and J are TRBV5-1 and TRBJ2-7; 9 nucleotides agree with TRBD2. The CDR3 DNA sequence: TGCGCCAGCAGCTTGGGACTAGCGGACGCCTACGAGCAGTACTTC. Its translation is CASSLGLADAYEQYF. The full variable domain, with the rest looked up from reference TRBV5-1 and TRBJ2-7, is KAGVTQTPRYLIKTRGQQVTLSCSPISGHRSVSWYQQTPGQGLQFLFEYFSETQRNKGNFPGRFSGRQFSNSRSEMNVSTLELGDSALYLCASSLGLADAYEQYFGPGTRLTVT.